The text below deals with one T cell receptor beta chain. Its matching antigen is unknown. TCRdb keeps only in-frame clones here, not all; method: immunoSEQ multiplex PCR. The table has roughly 130,000 clones, about 88% seen once; the top ten hold about 10%. The sample is drawn from a study of cytomegalovirus exposure and HLA in healthy donors. Study-wide results and limits: It was confirmed in vitro that three of the CMV-associated chains were specific for CMV antigens.

Germline CDR1 is MNHNY and CDR2 is SVGAGI (reference sequence). With 6 bases removed from V and 2 bases from J, the gap between germline ends came to 13 bases. This CDR3 comprises 14 residues. The rearrangement links TRBV6-6 to TRBJ1-1; D may be TRBD1 (6 bases). The sequenced sample consisted of PBMCs. The origin of this receptor is a woman under 30 in good health and CMV-seropositive. This chain's CDR3 is CASSPTGINTEAFF. In DNA, the CDR3 is TGTGCCAGCAGCCCGACAGGTATCAACACTGAAGCTTTCTTT.